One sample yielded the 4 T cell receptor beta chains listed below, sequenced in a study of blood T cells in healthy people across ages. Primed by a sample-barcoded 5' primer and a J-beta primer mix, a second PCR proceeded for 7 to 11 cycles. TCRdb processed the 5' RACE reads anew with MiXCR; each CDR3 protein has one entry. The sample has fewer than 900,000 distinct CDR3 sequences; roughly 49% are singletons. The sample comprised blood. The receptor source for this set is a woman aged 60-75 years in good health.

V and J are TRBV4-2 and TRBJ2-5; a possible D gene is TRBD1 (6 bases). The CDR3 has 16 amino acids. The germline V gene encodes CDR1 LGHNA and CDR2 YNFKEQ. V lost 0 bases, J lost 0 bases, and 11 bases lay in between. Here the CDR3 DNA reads TGTGCCAGCAGCCAAGAAGGGGGAAACAACCAAGAGACCCAGTACTTC. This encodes CASSQEGGNNQETQYF.

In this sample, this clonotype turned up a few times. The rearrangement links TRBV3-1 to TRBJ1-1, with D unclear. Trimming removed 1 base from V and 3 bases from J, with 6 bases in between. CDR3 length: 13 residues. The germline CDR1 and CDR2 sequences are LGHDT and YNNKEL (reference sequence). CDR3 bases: TGTGCCAGCAGCCAAGGATCCGACACTGAAGCTTTCTTT. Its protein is CASSQGSDTEAFF.

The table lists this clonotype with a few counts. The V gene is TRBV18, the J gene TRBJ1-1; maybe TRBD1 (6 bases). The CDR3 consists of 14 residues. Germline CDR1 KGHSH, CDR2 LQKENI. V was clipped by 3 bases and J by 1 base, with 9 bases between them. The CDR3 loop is CASSPTGKNTEAFF. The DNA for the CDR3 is TGTGCCAGCTCACCGACAGGAAAGAACACTGAAGCTTTCTTT.

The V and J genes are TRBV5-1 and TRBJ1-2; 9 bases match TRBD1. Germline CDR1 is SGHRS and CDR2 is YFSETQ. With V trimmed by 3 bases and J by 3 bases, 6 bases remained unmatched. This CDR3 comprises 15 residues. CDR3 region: CASSSLDRGDYGYTF. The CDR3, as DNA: TGCGCCAGCAGCTCGTTGGACAGGGGCGACTATGGCTACACCTTC.